The 27 T cell receptor beta chains below all came from one sample that was sequenced in a study of T cells in Graves' hyperthyroidism and ophthalmopathy. Researchers amplified the TCR beta CDR3 regions from RNA transcripts. With the HTBI primer set, the TCR CDR3 went through a first round of RT-PCR. MiXCR was run by TCRdb on the multiplex PCR reads, yielding one entry per CDR3 protein. In the table there are hundreds of thousands of distinct CDR3 sequences, roughly a sixth of which are singletons. Source material: blood. The receptors stem from a woman aged 45-65 years with Graves' hyperthyroidism that later progressed to Graves' ophthalmopathy.

This clonotype appeared many times. The chain employs TRBV6-1 and TRBJ1-1, with TRBD1 matching over 7 bases. There are 14 residues in the CDR3. From germline, CDR1 is MNHNS and CDR2 SASEGT. V shed 7 bases and J 0 bases; nucleotides not matched to a gene: 5. The CDR3 nucleotides are TGTGCCAGCACACAGGGGCGAGTGAACACTGAAGCTTTCTTT. This encodes CASTQGRVNTEAFF.

This clonotype turned up a few times. V usage is TRBV10-1 and J usage is TRBJ2-1, with D perhaps given as TRBD1 or TRBD2 (5 bases each). The CDR3 length is 14 residues. V lost 3 bases and J lost 13, with 19 bases in between. Germline assignment: CDR1 WNHNN and CDR2 SYGVQD (reference sequence). The CDR3 reads CASSDLGTVYAQFF. The CDR3 DNA is TGCGCCAGCAGTGACCTAGGGACCGTATACGCTCAGTTCTTC.

To note about this clonotype: This may be a read error, as it is one base from a much larger clone. The CDR3 coding sequence is TGTGCCAGCAGTCCCGGCGACTATGGCTACGCCTTC. It is translated as CASSPGDYGYAF. The chain links TRBV12-3 or TRBV12-4 to TRBJ1-2; D not resolved. CDR3 size: 12 residues.

This clonotype was observed at least ten times. This chain links TRBV20-1 with TRBJ2-7, with 8 bases that match TRBD2. The germline V gene encodes CDR1 DFQATT and CDR2 SNEGSKA (reference sequence). The CDR3 extends over 16 amino acids. J gave up 5 bases and V 0 bases, and 12 bases lay outside the gene matches. The CDR3 nucleotides are TGCAGTGCTAGAGATCCGGTCCGGGGGGGCCCTCACGAGCAGTACTTC. This encodes CSARDPVRGGPHEQYF.

This clonotype was counted at least ten times. The rearrangement links TRBV3-1 to TRBJ1-5; D call uncertain. CDR1 is LGHDT, CDR2 YNNKEL, per germline (reference sequence). The CDR3 sequence is 13 residues long. Trimming shortened V by 1 base and J by 5 bases, and 6 bases separated the two germline ends. The CDR3: CASSQGPYQPQHF. CDR3 sequence (DNA): TGTGCCAGCAGCCAAGGACCGTATCAGCCCCAGCATTTT.

This clonotype was found many times. This chain connects TRBV20-1 to TRBJ1-1; TRBD1 is a possible D gene (5 bases). V gave up 6 bases and J gave up 0 bases, with 20 bases separating them. This CDR3 has 16 amino acids. CDR1 and CDR2 from the germline V gene are DFQATT and SNEGSKA (reference sequence). The CDR3 spells CSAETLWGRVNTEAFF. The CDR3 bases are TGCAGTGCGGAGACCCTTTGGGGCAGGGTGAACACTGAAGCTTTCTTT.

This clonotype was seen a handful of times. The V gene is TRBV19, the J gene TRBJ1-5; 7 nucleotides match TRBD1. Trimming at V came to 3 bases and at J to 7 bases, leaving 6 bases not matched to a gene. This CDR3 comprises 14 residues. Germline V gene sequence: CDR1 LNHDA, CDR2 SQIVND (reference sequence). CDR3 sequence reads: CASSMQGGRQPQHF. In nucleotides, the CDR3 is TGTGCCAGTAGTATGCAGGGGGGCAGGCAGCCCCAGCATTTT. The full variable domain, its missing parts supplied by reference TRBV19 and TRBJ1-5, is DGGITQSPKYLFRKEGQNVTLSCEQNLNHDAMYWYRQDPGQGLRLIYYSQIVNDFQKGDIAEGYSVSREKKESFPLTVTSAQKNPTAFYLCASSMQGGRQPQHFGDGTRLSIL.

This clonotype has just a few counts. The chain recombines TRBV5-6 with TRBJ1-4, with 7 bases identical to TRBD1. Germline V gives CDR1 SGHDT, CDR2 YYEEEE. Trimming cost V 3 bases and J 8 bases; bases outside gene matches: 13. The CDR3 length is 16 residues. The CDR3, as DNA: TGTGCCAGCAGCTCGGGGATGGACAGGTGGTTCGAAAAACTGTTTTTT. Amino acid sequence: CASSSGMDRWFEKLFF.

This clonotype was observed a few times. The CDR3 reads CATSRGPGGQETQYF. In DNA form, the CDR3 reads TGTGCCACCAGCAGAGGTCCCGGGGGACAAGAGACCCAGTACTTC. The rearrangement joins TRBV15 to TRBJ2-5; tentatively, D is TRBD2 (6 bases). Germline V gives CDR1 LNHNV, CDR2 YYDKDF (reference sequence). The CDR3 sequence is 15 residues long. V was pared by 1 base and J by 2 bases, with 11 bases between. Based on the CDR3 plus reference TRBV15 and TRBJ2-5, the full variable domain is DAMVIQNPRYQVTQFGKPVTLSCSQTLNHNVMYWYQQKSSQAPKLLFHYYDKDFNNEADTPDNFQSRRPNTSFCFLDIRSPGLGDTAMYLCATSRGPGGQETQYFGPGTRLLVL.

This clonotype came up many times. The rearrangement links TRBV20-1 to TRBJ1-1, with 8 bases aligning to TRBD1. The CDR3 has 15 amino acids. Germline V gene lookup returns CDR1 DFQATT and CDR2 SNEGSKA (reference sequence). V shed 0 bases, J shed 3 bases, and the junction held 6 bases outside the gene matches. The CDR3 DNA sequence: TGCAGTGCTAGAGACAGGACAGGGCCCCACACTGAAGCTTTCTTT. It specifies CSARDRTGPHTEAFF.

This clonotype appeared many times. This chain joins TRBV5-1 and TRBJ2-3; 7 bases line up with TRBD2. The trim removed 4 bases at V and 1 base at J, leaving 6 bases unmatched. The CDR3 sequence is 15 residues long. The germline CDR1 and CDR2 sequences are SGHRS and YFSETQ. CDR3 protein: CASSVRLARTDTQYF. The CDR3 region has the DNA TGCGCCAGCAGCGTTAGACTAGCCCGCACAGATACGCAGTATTTT.

The chain employs TRBV18 and TRBJ2-7, with 8 nucleotides matching TRBD2. Germline CDR1 KGHSH, CDR2 LQKENI. The J segment lost 0 bases and the V segment lost 3 bases, leaving 7 bases of the junction unmatched. There are 16 residues in the CDR3. The CDR3 region has the DNA TGTGCCAGCTCACCGTCCCCTAGCGGGTTCTCCTACGAGCAGTACTTC. As protein: CASSPSPSGFSYEQYF.

At least ten counts were recorded for this clonotype. The chain recombines TRBV9 with TRBJ2-1; D remains unclear. CDR1 and CDR2 (germline): SGDLS, YYNGEE. The CDR3 is 15 residues long. V was clipped by 6 bases and J by 6 bases, with 19 bases between them. CDR3 loop: CASTKTYARINEQFF. The CDR3 bases are TGTGCCAGCACCAAAACTTACGCCAGAATCAATGAGCAGTTCTTC. Full variable domain (remainder filled in from reference TRBV9 and TRBJ2-1): DSGVTQTPKHLITATGQRVTLRCSPRSGDLSVYWYQQSLDQGLQFLIQYYNGEERAKGNILERFSAQQFPDLHSELNLSSLELGDSALYFCASTKTYARINEQFFGPGTRLTVL.

The chain combines TRBV18 with TRBJ2-1, with 8 bases aligning to TRBD2. The germline V gene has CDR1 KGHSH and CDR2 LQKENI. After removal of 3 bases from V and 0 bases from J, the junction contained 1 base not matched to a gene. The length of the CDR3 is 15 residues. CDR3 nucleotide sequence: TGTGCCAGCTCACCCGGGACTAGCTCCTACAATGAGCAGTTCTTC. Its protein is CASSPGTSSYNEQFF.

This chain joins TRBV7-4 and TRBJ2-1; maybe TRBD1 (5 bases). Trimming left V 10 bases short and J 3 bases short, with 22 bases between. Germline V gene lookup returns CDR1 SGHVT and CDR2 SQSDAQ. The CDR3 extends over 16 amino acids. The CDR3 DNA reads TGTGCCAACCCCACCGGTGGCAGGGCGTACTACAATGAGCAGTTCTTC. Its translation: CANPTGGRAYYNEQFF.

The genes are TRBV20-1 and TRBJ2-1; possible D gene TRBD1, 5 bases. The V end was cut by 7 bases, the J end by 1 base, with 14 bases between. The CDR3 consists of 14 residues. Germline V gives CDR1 DFQATT, CDR2 SNEGSKA (reference sequence). This CDR3 reads CSVDSGASYNEQFF. CDR3 in DNA: TGCAGTGTCGATTCTGGGGCGTCCTACAATGAGCAGTTCTTC.

This clonotype was counted a few times. This rearrangement joins TRBV5-8 to TRBJ2-3; 7 positions agree with TRBD2. J gave up 3 bases and V 4 bases, and 8 bases lay outside the gene matches. The CDR3 has 15 residues. Germline lookup yields CDR1 SGHTS and CDR2 YDEGEE. The CDR3 DNA sequence: TGTGCCAGCAGCCGAGGGCTAGCGGATACAGATACGCAGTATTTT. The encoded protein is CASSRGLADTDTQYF.

The chain couples TRBV12-5 to TRBJ2-1; the D gene could be TRBD1 or TRBD2 (6 bases each). Germline V CDR1 and CDR2: LGHNT, FRNRAP. Trimming removed 6 bases at V and 2 bases at J, with 14 bases between. The CDR3 is 15 residues long. CDR3 protein: CASGGGRVTYNEQFF. The CDR3 coding sequence is TGTGCTAGTGGGGGGGGCAGGGTTACCTACAATGAGCAGTTCTTC.

This clonotype was seen more than once but under ten times. This chain joins TRBV6-5 and TRBJ1-1; 7 bases line up with TRBD1. CDR1 MNHEY and CDR2 SVGAGI come from the germline V gene. Trimming at V came to 1 base and at J to 11 bases, leaving 13 bases not matched to a gene. The CDR3 spans 15 residues. The CDR3: CASSYYTGAQRFAFF. As DNA, the CDR3 is TGTGCCAGCAGTTACTACACAGGGGCGCAGAGGTTTGCTTTCTTT.

This clonotype was detected many times. The rearrangement joins TRBV11-2 to TRBJ1-1; D remains ambiguous. Germline assignment: CDR1 SGHAT and CDR2 FQNNGV. The CDR3 runs 15 residues. Trimming removed 0 bases at V and 1 base at J, with 9 bases between. The CDR3 bases are TGTGCCAGCAGCTTAGAGACGGACTGGAACACTGAAGCTTTCTTT. Translating gives CASSLETDWNTEAFF.

In its sample, this clonotype was seen a few times. V is TRBV29-1 and J is TRBJ1-2; D is uncertain. Germline CDR1 is SQVTM and CDR2 is ANQGSEA. The CDR3 extends over 13 amino acids. Trimming took 0 bases from V and 1 from J, leaving 6 bases between them. CDR3 nucleotides: TGCAGCGTTGAAGAAGCCGATAACTATGGCTACACCTTC. Encoded protein: CSVEEADNYGYTF.

The rearrangement uses TRBV6-1 and TRBJ1-1; D possibly corresponds to TRBD1 (6 bases). The CDR3 totals 15 residues. Germline CDR1 and CDR2: MNHNS and SASEGT. V was pared by 4 bases and J by 5 bases, with 17 bases between. For the CDR3, the DNA is TGTGCCAGCAGTGTCGAACAGGGAAGAGGGACTGAAGCTTTCTTT. This gives the protein CASSVEQGRGTEAFF.

J is TRBJ1-2 and V is TRBV19; no definite D call. Germline V gives CDR1 LNHDA, CDR2 SQIVND (reference sequence). V lost 10 bases and J 5 bases, leaving 11 bases between the germline ends. The CDR3 is 11 amino acids. CDR3: CATRILYGYTF. The CDR3 DNA follows: TGTGCCACCCGTATACTTTATGGCTACACCTTC.

This chain uses TRBV6-1 with TRBJ1-5; D is perhaps TRBD1 (6 bases). This CDR3 comprises 15 residues. Germline values: CDR1 MNHNS, CDR2 SASEGT. V was trimmed by 5 bases and J by 6 bases, leaving 17 bases between them. CDR3 DNA: TGTGCCAGCAGTCGATACAGGGAGACGGGTCAGCCCCAGCATTTT. Its translation is CASSRYRETGQPQHF.

This clonotype was seen a few times. DNA of the CDR3: TGTGCCAGCAGTGAACCCGGCGGAGAAGCTTTCTTT. Amino acids: CASSEPGGEAFF. V is TRBV6-1 and J is TRBJ1-1; D call uncertain. Germline V gives CDR1 MNHNS, CDR2 SASEGT. The CDR3 spans 12 residues. Trimming stripped 2 bases from V and 8 bases from J, with 9 bases between.

The V and J genes are TRBV5-8 and TRBJ2-6; D is unclear. The CDR3 extends over 16 amino acids. V lost 4 bases to trimming and J lost 0 bases, with 11 bases between them. The germline gives CDR1 SGHTS, CDR2 YDEGEE. CDR3 nucleotide sequence: TGTGCCAGCAGCGGAGACATTTACTCTGGGGCCAACGTCCTGACTTTC. Translated: CASSGDIYSGANVLTF.

This chain connects TRBV3-1 to TRBJ1-1; no reliable D call. The CDR3 loop spans 15 amino acids. In germline, CDR1 is LGHDT, CDR2 YNNKEL (reference sequence). The ends were cut back, 6 bases at V and 3 bases at J, with 17 bases in the middle. The CDR3 sequence: CASSDPQAQDTEAFF. The CDR3 nucleotides are TGTGCCAGCAGTGATCCCCAGGCCCAGGACACTGAAGCTTTCTTT.